The 32 T cell receptor beta chains reported below all come from one sample, sequenced in a study of T-cell reconstitution after alpha-beta-depleted transplantation in children (TCRdb year 2016). The method behind the library was PCR. Instrument used: Illumina HiSeq 2500. Molecular barcoding was employed in the preparation of TCR libraries, with unique molecular identifiers being used to normalize TCRbeta repertoire quantification. TCRdb passed the public sequencing reads through fastp at Q25 and MiXCR, retaining productive beta sequences. Here each entry gathers all rows of one CDR3 protein and keeps the most common genes and DNA. Here the sample has about 400,000 distinct CDR3 sequences; around 21% occur a single time. The ten most abundant clones make up less than 4.5% of the sample. The sequencing here drew on PBMCs from the stem cell graft donor, taken from the stem cell graft. These receptors were collected from a human donor who donated a stem cell graft to a child with acute myeloid leukemia.

This clonotype has at least ten counts. The chain couples TRBV12-3 or TRBV12-4 to TRBJ2-5, with TRBD2 matching 7 bases. There are 13 residues in the CDR3. After removal of 4 bases from V and 3 bases from J, the junction contained 2 bases not matched to a gene. The CDR3 sequence is CASSWGGEETQYF. The CDR3 DNA reads TGTGCCAGCAGTTGGGGGGGTGAAGAGACCCAGTACTTC.

This clonotype was seen a few times. The rearrangement joins TRBV7-2 to TRBJ2-7; 8 nucleotides line up with TRBD2. This CDR3 is built from 14 residues. Germline loops: CDR1 SGHTA, CDR2 FQGNSA. With V trimmed by 4 bases and J by 3 bases, 5 bases remained unmatched. The chain's CDR3 is CASSSTAGVYEQYF. The CDR3 DNA reads TGTGCCAGCAGCTCCACAGCGGGGGTCTACGAGCAGTACTTC. Combining the CDR3 with reference TRBV7-2 and TRBJ2-7 gives the whole variable domain GAGVSQSPSNKVTEKGKDVELRCDPISGHTALYWYRQSLGQGLEFLIYFQGNSAPDKSGLPSDRFSAERTGGSVSTLTIQRTQQEDSAVYLCASSSTAGVYEQYFGPGTRLTVT.

This clonotype was observed many times. The chain employs TRBV7-9 and TRBJ2-3; no reliable D call. Germline assignment: CDR1 SEHNR and CDR2 FQNEAQ (reference sequence). Between the trimmed V and J ends, which lost 2 bases and 10 bases, there was a span of 10 bases. CDR3 length: 12 residues. CDR3 nucleotides: TGTGCCAGCAGCTTATTGGATGAGGCGCAGTATTTT. This encodes CASSLLDEAQYF.

V and J are TRBV2 and TRBJ1-5, with 7 bases matching TRBD1. The germline CDR1 and CDR2 sequences are SNHLY and FYNNEI. This CDR3 region has 13 residues. Losses at the gene ends were 9 bases for V and 2 bases for J; bases not matched to a gene: 4. The CDR3 DNA follows: TGTGCCAGACAGGGGACCGGCAATCAGCCCCAGCATTTT. Its protein product is CARQGTGNQPQHF. Based on the CDR3 plus reference TRBV2 and TRBJ1-5, the full variable domain is EPEVTQTPSHQVTQMGQEVILRCVPISNHLYFYWYRQILGQKVEFLVSFYNNEISEKSEIFDDQFSVERPDGSNFTLKIRSTKLEDSAMYFCARQGTGNQPQHFGDGTRLSIL.

This clonotype was observed many times. The chain combines TRBV6-5 with TRBJ1-6; tentatively, D is TRBD1 (5 bases). CDR1 is MNHEY, CDR2 SVGAGI, per germline. CDR3 size: 13 residues. V was pared by 7 bases and J by 10 bases, with 14 bases between. The CDR3 region is CASNVGGDSPLHF. Here the CDR3 DNA reads TGTGCCAGCAACGTTGGGGGAGACTCACCCCTCCACTTT.

The chain employs TRBV29-1 and TRBJ2-7, with 7 positions matching TRBD2. The V gene's germline CDR1 is SQVTM and CDR2 ANQGSEA. This CDR3 is 13 amino acids long. Trimming took 7 bases from V and 6 from J; bases not matched to a gene: 12. CDR3 residues: CSAHSGSGGEQYF. The CDR3, as DNA: TGCAGCGCGCACTCAGGGTCGGGAGGCGAGCAGTACTTC.

This clonotype was found many times. V usage is TRBV12-3 or TRBV12-4 and J usage is TRBJ2-3, with D maybe TRBD2 (5 bases). V was clipped by 4 bases and J by 5 bases, with 7 bases between them. The CDR3 has 12 residues. CDR3 residues: CASSSAGDTQYF. In DNA, the CDR3 is TGTGCCAGCAGTTCCGCGGGAGATACGCAGTATTTT.

The chain uses TRBV11-3 and TRBJ2-7; D perhaps matches TRBD1 (5 bases). Germline V CDR1 and CDR2: SGHNT, YENEEA. V shed 7 bases and J shed 3 bases, with 10 bases lying between them. CDR3 length: 12 residues. The CDR3 is CASTERGYEQYF. The CDR3 DNA follows: TGTGCCAGCACCGAAAGGGGCTACGAGCAGTACTTC. Full variable domain (missing parts from reference TRBV11-3 and TRBJ2-7): EAGVVQSPRYKIIEKKQPVAFWCNPISGHNTLYWYLQNLGQGPELLIRYENEEAVDDSQLPKDRFSAERLKGVDSTLKIQPAELGDSAVYLCASTERGYEQYFGPGTRLTVT.

Many counts were recorded for this clonotype. The chain uses TRBV5-1 and TRBJ1-5; the D gene is possibly TRBD1 (6 bases). Per germline, CDR1 SGHRS and CDR2 YFSETQ. The CDR3 is 13 amino acids. Deletions cut 5 bases from V and 9 bases from J, with 15 bases between. The CDR3 bases are TGCGCCAGCAGTTTGACAGGCGAGCGGCCCCAGCATTTT. This translates into CASSLTGERPQHF.

This clonotype was detected only a few times. The chain employs TRBV4-3 and TRBJ2-1, with D uncertain. V lost 0 bases and J 6 bases, leaving 9 bases between the germline ends. The CDR3 loop spans 14 amino acids. Germline CDR1 and CDR2: LGHNA and YSLEER. As DNA, the CDR3 is TGCGCCAGCAGCCAAGAAGGGCGGTCCAATGAGCAGTTCTTC. This gives the protein CASSQEGRSNEQFF.

V and J are TRBV28 and TRBJ2-5, with TRBD2 identical over 8 bases. Trimming cost V 2 bases and J 5 bases; bases outside gene matches: 7. The CDR3 consists of 15 residues. The germline CDR1 and CDR2 sequences are MDHEN and SYDVKM. The CDR3 spells CASSLTRLALETQYF. Here the CDR3 DNA reads TGTGCCAGCAGTTTAACGAGACTAGCGTTGGAGACCCAGTACTTC.

This clonotype was seen repeatedly, ten times or more. The rearrangement uses TRBV12-3 or TRBV12-4 and TRBJ2-1; 7 positions match TRBD1. CDR3 length: 14 amino acids. With V trimmed by 3 bases and J by 9 bases, 8 bases remained unmatched. CDR3 bases: TGTGCCAGCAGTTTGACAGGGATGAGCGGTGAGCAGTTCTTC. It translates to CASSLTGMSGEQFF.

This clonotype was recorded once. The V gene is TRBV7-2, the J gene TRBJ2-3; TRBD2 might be the D (6 bases). The CDR3 runs to 15 residues. Germline-derived CDR1 and CDR2 are SGHTA and FQGNSA. Between the trimmed V and J ends, which lost 2 bases and 1 base, there was a span of 10 bases. CDR3 region: CASSLWASGTDTQYF. The CDR3, as DNA: TGTGCCAGCAGCTTATGGGCTAGCGGCACAGATACGCAGTATTTT.

CDR3 sequence (DNA): TGTGCCAGCAGTTCGGCAGGGAGGACCGGGGAGCTGTTTTTT. Translation gives CASSSAGRTGELFF. The gene calls are TRBV28 and TRBJ2-2, with a possible D match to TRBD2 (6 bases). Looked up from germline, CDR1 is MDHEN and CDR2 is SYDVKM. The CDR3 covers 14 residues. Trimming cost V 4 bases and J 5 bases, with 11 bases left between them.

The table lists this clonotype with a few counts. The V and J genes are TRBV6-2 or TRBV6-3 and TRBJ2-3; 8 bases fit TRBD2. This CDR3 comprises 16 residues. The V segment lost 4 bases and the J segment 5 bases; nucleotides outside the gene matches: 11. CDR1 is MNHEY and CDR2 is SVGEGT in the germline V gene. This CDR3 is CASSSTGLADEDTQYF. The CDR3 nucleotides read TGTGCCAGCAGTTCCACCGGACTAGCCGACGAAGATACGCAGTATTTT.

This clonotype was found many times. The chain uses TRBV27 and TRBJ2-7; D unclear. V lost 5 bases and J lost 2, with 10 bases in between. CDR3 length: 13 amino acids. Per the germline V gene, CDR1 is MNHEY and CDR2 is SMNVEV (reference sequence). In DNA, the CDR3 is TGTGCCAGCAGTCCCCTCGACACCTACGAGCAGTACTTC. This encodes CASSPLDTYEQYF.

In this sample, this clonotype turned up a few times. The chain joins TRBV10-1 to TRBJ2-1; 7 nucleotides align to TRBD2. This CDR3 comprises 15 residues. The J segment lost 7 bases and the V segment lost 0 bases, leaving 6 bases of the junction unmatched. Germline V CDR1 and CDR2: WNHNN, SYGVQD (reference sequence). The CDR3 protein is CASSESPAGLNEQFF. Here the CDR3 DNA reads TGCGCCAGCAGTGAGTCTCCAGCGGGATTAAATGAGCAGTTCTTC.

In regard to this clonotype: A much larger clone lies a single base off, so this may be a read error. The chain recombines TRBV24-1 with TRBJ2-2; D uncertain. The length of the CDR3 is 13 residues. Germline lookup yields CDR1 KGHDR and CDR2 SFDVKD. CDR3 in amino acids: CASSDHTTGELFF. The CDR3 DNA reads TGTGCCAGCAGTGATCATACGACCGGGGAGCTGTTTTTT.

This clonotype was observed a few times. The genes are TRBV25-1 and TRBJ2-5; perhaps TRBD1 as D (6 bases). V lost 4 bases, J lost 0 bases, and 6 bases lay in between. CDR3 size: 13 residues. The germline V gene has CDR1 MGHDK and CDR2 SYGVNS. CDR3 in amino acids: CASSGGHQETQYF. The CDR3 bases are TGTGCCAGCAGTGGGGGGCACCAAGAGACCCAGTACTTC.

J is TRBJ2-5 and V is TRBV12-3 or TRBV12-4, with 7 nucleotides matching TRBD2. Losses at the gene ends were 2 bases for V and 5 bases for J; bases not matched to a gene: 11. The CDR3 sequence is 16 residues long. CDR3 nucleotides: TGTGCCAGCAGTTTATCATCGAGCGGGGTAATGGAGACCCAGTACTTC. Encoded protein: CASSLSSSGVMETQYF.

This clonotype was counted a few times. The chain has TRBV5-1 and TRBJ2-5; no reliable D call. This CDR3 contains 14 residues. V lost 0 bases and J lost 2, with 8 bases in between. Germline V gene lookup returns CDR1 SGHRS and CDR2 YFSETQ. The CDR3 is CASSLASVQETQYF. The CDR3 DNA sequence: TGCGCCAGCAGCTTGGCCAGCGTACAAGAGACCCAGTACTTC. Together with reference TRBV5-1 and TRBJ2-5, the CDR3 gives the full variable domain: KAGVTQTPRYLIKTRGQQVTLSCSPISGHRSVSWYQQTPGQGLQFLFEYFSETQRNKGNFPGRFSGRQFSNSRSEMNVSTLELGDSALYLCASSLASVQETQYFGPGTRLLVL.

This clonotype showed up just once. The chain employs TRBV20-1 and TRBJ2-7; D might be TRBD2 (8 bases). The V end lost 6 bases, the J end lost 3 bases, and 18 bases lay between the germline ends. CDR1 is DFQATT, CDR2 SNEGSKA, per germline (reference sequence). The CDR3 is 14 residues long. The CDR3 DNA follows: TGCAGTGCCCGGGGGGGACAGAGGGGCTACGAGCAGTACTTC. Its protein is CSARGGQRGYEQYF.

This chain uses TRBV12-3 or TRBV12-4 with TRBJ2-7, with 9 positions matching TRBD2. V lost 6 bases, J lost 2 bases, and 14 bases stayed unmatched. This CDR3 is built from 17 residues. Here the CDR3 DNA reads TGTGCCAGCAGACCTTCCAGTAGCGGGAGAAGCACCTACGAGCAGTACTTC. The encoded protein is CASRPSSSGRSTYEQYF.

The rearrangement joins TRBV7-9 to TRBJ2-1, with 12 bases identical to TRBD2. V gave up 2 bases and J gave up 7 bases; unmatched junction bases: 6. Germline V gene data show CDR1 as SEHNR and CDR2 as FQNEAQ (reference sequence). The CDR3 runs to 16 residues. CDR3 in amino acids: CASSLTSGRLKNEQFF. CDR3 nucleotide sequence: TGTGCCAGCAGCTTAACTAGCGGGAGGTTGAAAAATGAGCAGTTCTTC. Full variable domain (outside the CDR3, taken from reference TRBV7-9 and TRBJ2-1): DTGVSQNPRHKITKRGQNVTFRCDPISEHNRLYWYRQTLGQGPEFLTYFQNEAQLEKSRLLSDRFSAERPKGSFSTLEIQRTEQGDSAMYLCASSLTSGRLKNEQFFGPGTRLTVL.

This clonotype was counted only a few times. The rearrangement links TRBV5-8 to TRBJ2-1; D uncertain. The V and J ends lost 0 bases and 8 bases respectively, with 6 bases between them. Germline CDR1 is SGHTS and CDR2 is YDEGEE. This CDR3 is built from 12 residues. In DNA, the CDR3 is TGTGCCAGCAGCTTGGTAGTCGATGAGCAGTTCTTC. Translating gives CASSLVVDEQFF.

This clonotype was counted a few times. The V and J genes are TRBV20-1 and TRBJ1-1; D is unclear. Trimming took 5 bases from V and 0 from J, leaving 13 bases between them. CDR1 is DFQATT, CDR2 SNEGSKA, per germline (reference sequence). The CDR3 extends over 14 amino acids. In DNA, the CDR3 is TGCAGTGCTGCGAGCCCAGGTATGAACACTGAAGCTTTCTTT. It codes for CSAASPGMNTEAFF.

The J gene is TRBJ1-5, the V gene TRBV15; D is perhaps TRBD1 (6 bases). Germline lookup yields CDR1 LNHNV and CDR2 YYDKDF (reference sequence). CDR3 size: 15 residues. V gave up 0 bases and J gave up 6 bases, with 12 bases separating them. The CDR3 DNA sequence: TGTGCCACCAGCAGAGATGAGGGGGGCGTTCAGCCCCAGCATTTT. Its translation: CATSRDEGGVQPQHF. The complete variable domain, with remaining parts taken from reference TRBV15 and TRBJ1-5, reads DAMVIQNPRYQVTQFGKPVTLSCSQTLNHNVMYWYQQKSSQAPKLLFHYYDKDFNNEADTPDNFQSRRPNTSFCFLDIRSPGLGDTAMYLCATSRDEGGVQPQHFGDGTRLSIL.

The rearrangement links TRBV10-3 to TRBJ2-1; D is possibly TRBD2 (6 bases). Germline loops: CDR1 ENHRY, CDR2 SYGVKD. The CDR3 is made up of 14 amino acids. Between the trimmed V and J ends, which lost 6 bases and 15 bases, there was a span of 24 bases. The CDR3 loop reads CAIRTSGSNAGGFF. CDR3 sequence (DNA): TGTGCCATCAGGACATCGGGGTCCAACGCCGGGGGGTTCTTC.

The chain employs TRBV7-9 and TRBJ1-1; D unresolved. Trimming took off 5 bases at V and 5 bases at J, with 12 bases between the two ends. Germline CDR1 and CDR2: SEHNR and FQNEAQ (reference sequence). This CDR3 region has 13 residues. The CDR3 region has the DNA TGTGCCAGCAGCCTCAATTTAGGTACTGAAGCTTTCTTT. Its translation is CASSLNLGTEAFF.

The sample holds many counts of this clonotype. The rearrangement joins TRBV12-3 or TRBV12-4 to TRBJ2-7, with 7 bases aligning to TRBD1. CDR3 length equals 14 residues. V lost 7 bases to trimming and J lost 4 bases; unmatched junction nucleotides: 10. CDR3 sequence: CASTTTGRPYEQYF. CDR3 DNA sequence: TGTGCCAGCACCACGACAGGGCGACCTTACGAGCAGTACTTC.

This clonotype was detected ten times or more. The chain combines TRBV12-3 or TRBV12-4 with TRBJ2-3; TRBD2 is a possible D gene (6 bases). The CDR3 has 13 amino acids. Trimming pared 3 bases from V and 4 bases from J, leaving 8 bases between. This CDR3 is CASSFGGADTQYF. The CDR3 region has the DNA TGTGCCAGCAGTTTTGGCGGGGCAGATACGCAGTATTTT.

This chain joins TRBV20-1 and TRBJ2-4, with TRBD2 matching 13 bases. With V trimmed by 6 bases and J by 0 bases, 11 bases remained unmatched. This CDR3 is built from 18 residues. The germline CDR1 and CDR2 sequences are DFQATT and SNEGSKA (reference sequence). The CDR3 DNA reads as TGCAGTGCAATCACCGGGACTAGCGGGAACTTAGCCAAAAACATTCAGTACTTC. Protein sequence: CSAITGTSGNLAKNIQYF.